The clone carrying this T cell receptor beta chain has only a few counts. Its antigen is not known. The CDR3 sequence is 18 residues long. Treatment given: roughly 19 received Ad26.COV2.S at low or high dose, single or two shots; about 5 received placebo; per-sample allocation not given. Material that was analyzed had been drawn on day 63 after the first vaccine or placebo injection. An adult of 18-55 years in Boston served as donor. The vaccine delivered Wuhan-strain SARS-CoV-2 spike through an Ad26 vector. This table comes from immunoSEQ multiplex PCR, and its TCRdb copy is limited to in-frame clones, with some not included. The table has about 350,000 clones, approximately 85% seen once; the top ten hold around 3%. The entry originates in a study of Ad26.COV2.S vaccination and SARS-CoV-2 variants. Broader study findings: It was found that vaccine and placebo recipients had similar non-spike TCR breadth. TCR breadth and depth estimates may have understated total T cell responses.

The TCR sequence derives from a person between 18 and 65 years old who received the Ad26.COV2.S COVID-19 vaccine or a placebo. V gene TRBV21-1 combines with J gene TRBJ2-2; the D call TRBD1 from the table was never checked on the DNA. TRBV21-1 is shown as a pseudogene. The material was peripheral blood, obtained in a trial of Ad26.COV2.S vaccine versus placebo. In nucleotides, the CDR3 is TGTGCCAGCAGCAAAACCCCCCCCCAGGGGGCTGCCACCGGGGAGCTGTTTTTT. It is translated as CASSKTPPQGAATGELFF.